This T cell receptor beta chain was recovered during a study of blood T cell repertoires in COVID-19. Participant ages covered roughly 18 to 89 years across about 22 US areas. Participant-given clinical history determined each cohort assignment. Original processing methods: Reference gene primers were amplified, and this amplification served to estimate nucleated cell counts. TCRdb keeps only in-frame clones here, not all; method: immunoSEQ multiplex PCR. Clone size and the V and J calls come from that table; the DNA yielded D and trimming. Of around 290,000 clones in the sample, around 90% are singletons; the top ten hold around 2%. Germline CDR1 MNHEY, CDR2 SVGAGI. Between the trimmed V and J ends, which lost 3 bases and 9 bases, there was a span of 18 bases. This CDR3 spans 15 amino acids.

The V call is TRBV6-5, the J call TRBJ2-1, with unresolved D. What was sequenced was PBMCs or T cells enriched from blood (not recorded which). This sequence originates from a woman aged 55-69 years in a cohort exposed to, infected with or recovered from COVID-19 (not recorded which). The DNA of the CDR3 is TGTGCCAGCAGTTATAGGTTGGATTGGCGGTCTGAGCAGTTCTTC. Protein product: CASSYRLDWRSEQFF.